The present entry profiles one T cell receptor beta chain with its context. Its antigen remains unidentified. From germline, CDR1 is MDHEN and CDR2 SYDVKM. This CDR3 contains 14 residues. Trimming pared 6 bases from V and 5 bases from J, leaving 13 bases between. This record comes from a study of T cell repertoires in cytomegalovirus infection. About the research overall: CMV infection and matching HLA type were both indicated by public TCR beta signatures.

Study conclusions and caveats: CMV-specific TCR beta clonotypes restricted by HLA-C were the ones dominating the ex vivo response. Of the TCR beta families, the public ones yielded a cumulative frequency that identified carriers of CMV plus the relevant HLA.

MiXCR was run by TCRdb on the reads, yielding one entry per CDR3 protein. Of some 350,000 distinct CDR3 sequences detected, about a sixth appear once; the ten largest clones hold less than 9.5%. The TCR was taken from a human donor in good health (CMV status not recorded). Some clones in this sample may be carry-over from other donors' samples. Sequencing was done on a sample of PBMCs. This chain connects TRBV28 to TRBJ1-4, with D possibly TRBD1 on 6 matching bases. CDR3 loop: CASSQGGPNEKLFF. The CDR3 DNA follows: TGTGCCAGCAGCCAAGGGGGTCCAAATGAAAAACTGTTTTTT.